This entry lists 21 T cell receptor beta chains sequenced from one sample in a study of cytomegalovirus exposure and HLA in healthy donors. The PCR contained 60 Vbeta and 13 Jbeta primers. Profiling relied on immunoSEQ multiplex PCR, and the TCRdb table lists in-frame clones only, not all of them. Its table records under 100,000 clones. Sequencing was done on a sample of PBMCs. All receptors come from a woman in her twenties or thirties in good health and CMV-seronegative.

This chain uses TRBV7-6 with TRBJ2-7; 7 nucleotides line up with TRBD1. The CDR3 extends over 13 amino acids. CDR1 SGHVS and CDR2 FNYEAQ come from the germline V gene. V trimming: 5 bases; J trimming: 3 bases; junction bases outside the gene matches: 4. CDR3 in amino acids: CASSLGQIYEQYF. Here the CDR3 DNA reads TGTGCCAGCAGCCTGGGACAGATCTACGAGCAGTACTTC.

This chain uses TRBV4-2 with TRBJ2-2, with a weak D call TRBD1 (5 bases). CDR1 is LGHNA and CDR2 is YNFKEQ in the germline V gene. The V end was cut by 1 base, the J end by 4 bases, with 13 bases between. The CDR3 is made up of 16 amino acids. The CDR3 reads CASSQGVRVSTGELFF. The DNA for the CDR3 is TGTGCCAGCAGCCAAGGGGTCAGGGTTAGCACCGGGGAGCTGTTTTTT.

The CDR3 loop is CASSSNLVTDTQYF. The CDR3 DNA follows: TGTGCCAGCAGCTCTAATTTAGTCACAGATACGCAGTATTTT. The chain couples TRBV7-9 to TRBJ2-3; D gene uncertain. Trimming shortened V by 4 bases and J by 2 bases, and 10 bases separated the two germline ends. CDR1 is SEHNR and CDR2 is FQNEAQ in the germline V gene (reference sequence). The CDR3 runs 14 residues. The whole variable domain, filled in from reference TRBV7-9 and TRBJ2-3, reads DTGVSQNPRHKITKRGQNVTFRCDPISEHNRLYWYRQTLGQGPEFLTYFQNEAQLEKSRLLSDRFSAERPKGSFSTLEIQRTEQGDSAMYLCASSSNLVTDTQYFGPGTRLTVL.

The gene calls are TRBV18 and TRBJ1-1; D ambiguous. The CDR3 is made up of 13 amino acids. Trimming cost V 1 base and J 1 base, with 4 bases left between them. CDR1 and CDR2 from the germline V gene are KGHSH and LQKENI. The CDR3 sequence is CASSPRQNTEAFF. CDR3 sequence (DNA): TGTGCCAGCTCACCACGACAGAACACTGAAGCTTTCTTT. Complete variable domain (other parts from reference TRBV18 and TRBJ1-1): NAGVMQNPRHLVRRRGQEARLRCSPMKGHSHVYWYRQLPEEGLKFMVYLQKENIIDESGMPKERFSAEFPKEGPSILRIQQVVRGDSAAYFCASSPRQNTEAFFGQGTRLTVV.

This chain connects TRBV29-1 to TRBJ1-1; 8 nucleotides match TRBD1. The CDR3 runs to 11 residues. The ends lost 4 bases at V and 7 bases at J; junction bases unmatched: 2. Germline values: CDR1 SQVTM, CDR2 ANQGSEA. The CDR3 DNA sequence: TGCAGCGTTGGACAGGGGAGTGAAGCTTTCTTT. It is translated as CSVGQGSEAFF.

The V call is TRBV7-3, the J call TRBJ2-1; 9 bases are shared with TRBD2. Per germline, CDR1 SGHTA and CDR2 FQGTGA. V gave up 3 bases and J gave up 0 bases; unmatched junction bases: 3. The length of the CDR3 is 16 residues. For the CDR3, the DNA is TGTGCCAGCAGCTTGCTAGCGGGGAGCTCCTACAATGAGCAGTTCTTC. Encoded protein: CASSLLAGSSYNEQFF.

The V call is TRBV5-6, the J call TRBJ1-5, with a weak D call TRBD1 (5 bases). This CDR3 comprises 14 residues. Germline-derived CDR1 and CDR2 are SGHDT and YYEEEE. V lost 5 bases and J 9 bases, leaving 18 bases between the germline ends. This chain's CDR3 is CASSSRQSLGPQHF. The CDR3 region has the DNA TGTGCCAGCAGTTCCAGACAGTCTCTGGGGCCCCAGCATTTT.

The chain links TRBV7-9 to TRBJ2-7, with D hard to call. This CDR3 is 13 amino acids long. Germline V gene sequence: CDR1 SEHNR, CDR2 FQNEAQ (reference sequence). V lost 2 bases and J 0 bases, leaving 5 bases between the germline ends. The CDR3: CASSLPNSYEQYF. The CDR3 region has the DNA TGTGCCAGCAGCTTACCAAACTCCTACGAGCAGTACTTC.

The V and J genes are TRBV28 and TRBJ1-5; D is uncertain. The CDR3 sequence is 16 residues long. Germline assignment: CDR1 MDHEN and CDR2 SYDVKM. Trimming pared 4 bases from V and 1 base from J, leaving 14 bases between. Here the CDR3 reads CASSSTAPGSNQPQHF. In DNA form, the CDR3 reads TGTGCCAGCAGTTCCACCGCCCCAGGAAGCAATCAGCCCCAGCATTTT.

In DNA form, the CDR3 reads TGTGCCAGCAGCTTAAGGGGCGGGATGGGCACAGATACGCAGTATTTT. This sequence encodes CASSLRGGMGTDTQYF. The chain is built from TRBV7-3 and TRBJ2-3, with D tentatively TRBD2 (6 bases). The V end was cut by 1 base, the J end by 1 base, with 12 bases between. This CDR3 spans 16 amino acids. CDR1 and CDR2 (germline): SGHTA, FQGTGA.

The CDR3 loop is CASNWGGANTGELFF. In DNA form, the CDR3 reads TGTGCCAGCAATTGGGGGGGCGCGAACACCGGGGAGCTGTTTTTT. This chain joins TRBV6-1 and TRBJ2-2, with TRBD2 as a possible D gene (7 bases). Trimming removed 7 bases at V and 0 bases at J, with 12 bases between. In germline, CDR1 is MNHNS, CDR2 SASEGT. The CDR3 runs to 15 residues.

The rearrangement joins TRBV7-2 to TRBJ1-3; D not resolved. V dropped 5 bases and J dropped 0 bases, with 8 bases sitting between them. This CDR3 is built from 14 residues. Germline V gives CDR1 SGHTA, CDR2 FQGNSA. The CDR3 loop is CASSRHHSGNTIYF. In nucleotides, the CDR3 is TGTGCCAGCAGCCGACACCACTCTGGAAACACCATATATTTT.

The V call is TRBV5-4, the J call TRBJ2-1, with 8 nucleotides matching TRBD1. The junction had 3 bases not matched to a gene; V was cut back by 0 bases and J by 7 bases. The CDR3 is 14 amino acids. Germline-derived CDR1 and CDR2 are SGHNT and YYREEE (reference sequence). The CDR3, as DNA: TGTGCCAGCAGCTTGGGGCAGGGGGCGAATGAGCAGTTCTTC. It codes for CASSLGQGANEQFF.

The gene calls are TRBV11-2 and TRBJ1-1; D is unclear. This CDR3 has 15 residues. Trimming stripped 3 bases from V and 4 bases from J, with 15 bases between. Per the germline V gene, CDR1 is SGHAT and CDR2 is FQNNGV. The CDR3 DNA is TGTGCCAGCAGCTTCAGTTCACAGATAATCACTGAAGCTTTCTTT. Residues: CASSFSSQIITEAFF. Together with reference TRBV11-2 and TRBJ1-1, the CDR3 gives the full variable domain: EAGVAQSPRYKIIEKRQSVAFWCNPISGHATLYWYQQILGQGPKLLIQFQNNGVVDDSQLPKDRFSAERLKGVDSTLKIQPAKLEDSAVYLCASSFSSQIITEAFFGQGTRLTVV.

The chain has TRBV9 and TRBJ1-4, with a weak D call TRBD1 (6 bases). V dropped 0 bases and J dropped 8 bases, with 17 bases sitting between them. The CDR3 spans 16 residues. From germline, CDR1 is SGDLS and CDR2 YYNGEE. CDR3 nucleotides: TGTGCCAGCAGCGTAGGTAACAGGGATATGGAAGAAAAACTGTTTTTT. This codes for CASSVGNRDMEEKLFF.

The chain carries TRBV9 and TRBJ2-6; no reliable D call. The CDR3 is made up of 12 amino acids. Germline V gene sequence: CDR1 SGDLS, CDR2 YYNGEE. Trimming took off 4 bases at V and 10 bases at J, with 9 bases between the two ends. The CDR3 DNA follows: TGTGCCAGCAGCCCCTCCCTGAACGTCCTGACTTTC. This translates into CASSPSLNVLTF.

The genes are TRBV10-3 and TRBJ2-1; 7 nucleotides line up with TRBD2. Unmatched junction bases numbered 5, after V lost 5 bases and J lost 7 bases. Germline CDR1 ENHRY, CDR2 SYGVKD. The CDR3 covers 13 residues. This CDR3 is CAISRLAGNEQFF. CDR3 nucleotide sequence: TGTGCCATCAGTCGACTAGCCGGGAATGAGCAGTTCTTC.

The J gene is TRBJ1-2, the V gene TRBV5-4; D is ambiguous. The CDR3 is 14 amino acids. The germline V gene has CDR1 SGHNT and CDR2 YYREEE (reference sequence). V lost 3 bases and J 7 bases, leaving 16 bases between the germline ends. Here the CDR3 reads CASSYSGRLGGYTF. CDR3 DNA sequence: TGTGCCAGCAGCTATTCCGGGAGACTGGGTGGCTACACCTTC.

The V gene is TRBV2, the J gene TRBJ1-3; TRBD1 is a possible D gene (5 bases). The V end lost 4 bases, the J end lost 4 bases, and 20 bases lay between the germline ends. Per the germline V gene, CDR1 is SNHLY and CDR2 is FYNNEI. CDR3 length equals 17 residues. CDR3 nucleotide sequence: TGTGCCAGCAGTGCCCTTCGGGGAGGGGCGACAGGAAACACCATATATTTT. This codes for CASSALRGGATGNTIYF.

This rearrangement joins TRBV15 to TRBJ2-5; maybe TRBD2 (6 bases). The DNA matches TRBJ2-7 better at its end, which makes the J call doubtful. Germline V gene lookup returns CDR1 LNHNV and CDR2 YYDKDF (reference sequence). This CDR3 has 15 residues. For the CDR3, the DNA is TGTGCCACCAGCAGAGATCTAAGCGCGGGACGCGAGCAGTACTTC. Its translation is CATSRDLSAGREQYF.

The chain couples TRBV19 to TRBJ2-2, with 14 positions matching TRBD2. The germline CDR1 and CDR2 sequences are LNHDA and SQIVND (reference sequence). J gave up 3 bases and V 8 bases, and 5 bases lay outside the gene matches. This CDR3 has 16 amino acids. The CDR3 DNA is TGTGCCAGTTTCGGACTAGCGGGGGGCGACACCGGGGAGCTGTTTTTT. Amino acid sequence: CASFGLAGGDTGELFF. The whole variable domain, filled in from reference TRBV19 and TRBJ2-2, reads DGGITQSPKYLFRKEGQNVTLSCEQNLNHDAMYWYRQDPGQGLRLIYYSQIVNDFQKGDIAEGYSVSREKKESFPLTVTSAQKNPTAFYLCASFGLAGGDTGELFFGEGSRLTVL.